The 18 T cell receptor beta chains reported below all come from one sample, sequenced in a study of blood T cell repertoires in COVID-19. TCRdb's copy holds only in-frame clones and misses some; the assay was immunoSEQ multiplex PCR. The data show 200,000 to 300,000 clones, approximately 81% seen once. The source material was peripheral blood. Every receptor here comes from an elderly woman with acute or convalescent COVID-19.

This clone came up a few times. The rearrangement joins TRBV25-1 to TRBJ2-3, with 9 bases fitting TRBD2. Germline V gene sequence: CDR1 MGHDK, CDR2 SYGVNS. This CDR3 comprises 14 residues. The CDR3 DNA follows: TGTGCTTCAGCGGTAGCGGGGGCCTCAGATACGCAGTATTTT. It yields the protein CASAVAGASDTQYF.

This rearrangement joins TRBV6-6 to TRBJ2-1, with 13 bases matching TRBD2. This CDR3 has 17 residues. Germline CDR1 reads MNHNY; CDR2 reads SVGAGI (reference sequence). The V and J ends lost 5 bases and 4 bases, in that order; junction bases with no gene match: 8. The CDR3: CASSRRTSGGLYNEQFF. The CDR3 coding sequence is TGTGCCAGCAGTCGACGGACTAGCGGGGGACTTTACAATGAGCAGTTCTTC.

The chain uses TRBV30 and TRBJ1-5; weak D call: TRBD1 (5 bases). This CDR3 spans 13 amino acids. The V gene lost 0 bases and the J gene lost 3 bases, with 6 bases spanning the gap. CDR1 is GTSNPN and CDR2 is SVGIG in the germline V gene (reference sequence). The CDR3 reads CAWSVQDNQPQHF. CDR3 nucleotide sequence: TGTGCCTGGAGTGTACAGGACAATCAGCCCCAGCATTTT.

The V gene is TRBV6-5, the J gene TRBJ1-5, with D unclear. Germline-derived CDR1 and CDR2 are MNHEY and SVGAGI. Trimming shortened V by 2 bases and J by 0 bases, and 8 bases separated the two germline ends. The CDR3 consists of 15 residues. Here the CDR3 reads CASSYSTYSNQPQHF. Here the CDR3 DNA reads TGTGCCAGCAGTTACAGTACCTATAGCAATCAGCCCCAGCATTTT.

CDR3 DNA: TGTGCCAGTAGTATCGATAGTAGCGTCCACAATGAGCAGTTCTTC. Amino acids: CASSIDSSVHNEQFF. V and J are TRBV19 and TRBJ2-1, with D possibly matching TRBD2 (5 bases). CDR1 is LNHDA and CDR2 is SQIVND in the germline V gene (reference sequence). The CDR3 has 15 amino acids. Trimming shortened V by 3 bases and J by 5 bases, and 14 bases separated the two germline ends.

The rearrangement uses TRBV20-1 and TRBJ2-7; D remains unclear. This CDR3 is built from 11 residues. The ends were cut back, 0 bases at V and 5 bases at J, with 5 bases in the middle. The germline gives CDR1 DFQATT, CDR2 SNEGSKA (reference sequence). CDR3 sequence: CSARELHEQYF. CDR3 in DNA: TGCAGTGCTAGAGAACTACACGAGCAGTACTTC.

The J gene is TRBJ2-1, the V gene TRBV3-1 (or the pseudogene TRBV3-2); 8 nucleotides line up with TRBD2. With V trimmed by 2 bases and J by 3 bases, 6 bases remained unmatched. Germline V lookup: CDR1 LGHDT, CDR2 YNNKEL (reference sequence). The CDR3 covers 16 residues. This chain's CDR3 is CASSQRLAGSYNEQFF. The CDR3 nucleotides are TGTGCCAGCAGCCAAAGATTAGCGGGAAGCTACAATGAGCAGTTCTTC.

The chain uses TRBV27 and TRBJ1-2; D is undetermined. V gave up 5 bases and J gave up 7 bases, with 11 bases separating them. Per germline, CDR1 MNHEY and CDR2 SMNVEV (reference sequence). The CDR3 has 12 residues. The CDR3 loop reads CASSSIGGGYTF. CDR3 DNA: TGTGCCAGCAGTAGTATTGGAGGTGGCTACACCTTC.

The chain is built from TRBV28 and TRBJ2-1, with a tentative D call TRBD1 (6 bases). Germline V lookup: CDR1 MDHEN, CDR2 SYDVKM. V lost 7 bases and J 0 bases, leaving 19 bases between the germline ends. This CDR3 is 17 amino acids long. The CDR3 DNA reads TGTGCCAGCATTGGGACATACCTTACGAGCTCCTACAATGAGCAGTTCTTC. Translated, it gives CASIGTYLTSSYNEQFF.

The rearrangement uses TRBV7-2 and TRBJ2-1, with 8 bases matching TRBD2. This CDR3 contains 15 residues. Germline values: CDR1 SGHTA, CDR2 FQGNSA. V gave up 1 base and J gave up 6 bases; unmatched junction bases: 5. The CDR3 DNA follows: TGTGCCAGCAGCTTAGGAGTAGCGGGGCTCAATGAGCAGTTCTTC. This encodes CASSLGVAGLNEQFF. Variable domain in full (rest from reference TRBV7-2 and TRBJ2-1): GAGVSQSPSNKVTEKGKDVELRCDPISGHTALYWYRQSLGQGLEFLIYFQGNSAPDKSGLPSDRFSAERTGGSVSTLTIQRTQQEDSAVYLCASSLGVAGLNEQFFGPGTRLTVL.

The rearrangement uses TRBV6-2 or TRBV6-3 and TRBJ1-5; D not resolved. From germline, CDR1 is MNHEY and CDR2 SVGEGT. Trimming took 0 bases from V and 3 from J, leaving 18 bases between them. The CDR3 is 18 amino acids. CDR3 loop: CASSYSIAWAGTNQPQHF. CDR3 sequence (DNA): TGTGCCAGCAGTTACTCGATCGCCTGGGCAGGTACCAATCAGCCCCAGCATTTT.

The CDR3 DNA reads as TGTGCCAGCACTCGACAGGGATTTGGAAACACCATATATTTT. It is translated as CASTRQGFGNTIYF. This chain joins TRBV6-5 and TRBJ1-3, with 7 nucleotides matching TRBD1. The ends lost 7 bases at V and 3 bases at J; junction bases unmatched: 6. Germline CDR1 and CDR2: MNHEY and SVGAGI. The CDR3 is 14 residues long.

This clone was seen a handful of times. The rearrangement joins TRBV6-8 to TRBJ1-5, with TRBD1 matching over 9 bases. Trimming took 7 bases from V and 1 from J; bases not matched to a gene: 5. The CDR3 contains 15 residues. Germline loops: CDR1 MNHGY, CDR2 SAAAGT. CDR3 bases: TGTGCCAGCAAGATACAGGGGGCAAGCAATCAGCCCCAGCATTTT. This gives the protein CASKIQGASNQPQHF.

The gene calls are TRBV5-1 and TRBJ2-5; TRBD2 aligns across 10 bases. The length of the CDR3 is 15 residues. Germline CDR1 SGHRS, CDR2 YFSETQ. Unmatched junction bases numbered 5, after V lost 4 bases and J lost 2 bases. DNA of the CDR3: TGCGCCAGCAGCCCGACTAGCGGGCGACAAGAGACCCAGTACTTC. Translation: CASSPTSGRQETQYF.

The J gene is TRBJ2-5, the V gene TRBV2; D is possibly TRBD2 (6 bases). This CDR3 spans 11 amino acids. CDR1 is SNHLY and CDR2 is FYNNEI in the germline V gene. Trimming shortened V by 6 bases and J by 12 bases, and 14 bases separated the two germline ends. As DNA, the CDR3 is TGTGCCAGCAGCCAAGGGGTAGCGGAGTACTTC. This codes for CASSQGVAEYF. The full variable domain, in which reference TRBV2 and TRBJ2-5 provide the parts outside the CDR3, is EPEVTQTPSHQVTQMGQEVILRCVPISNHLYFYWYRQILGQKVEFLVSFYNNEISEKSEIFDDQFSVERPDGSNFTLKIRSTKLEDSAMYFCASSQGVAEYFGPGTRLLVL.

This clone was seen only once. The V gene is TRBV5-3, the J gene TRBJ1-2; D perhaps matches TRBD1 (5 bases). Being an ORF, TRBV5-3 has a function that is uncertain. The CDR3 loop spans 13 amino acids. The V end lost 4 bases, the J end lost 4 bases, and 11 bases lay between the germline ends. CDR3 nucleotide sequence: TGTGCCAGAAGCGAGACAGCTACCTATGGCTACACCTTC. It encodes CARSETATYGYTF.

The chain is built from TRBV7-3 and TRBJ1-2; 9 bases line up with TRBD1. The CDR3 consists of 17 residues. The V gene end was trimmed by 4 bases and the J gene end by 2 bases; junction bases not matched to a gene: 11. Germline CDR1 reads SGHTA; CDR2 reads FQGTGA. The CDR3 DNA is TGTGCCAGCAGCTCCTCCCGTGGACAGGGGCTAAACTATGGCTACACCTTC. This sequence encodes CASSSSRGQGLNYGYTF.

The chain carries TRBV21-1 and TRBJ2-3; the table's D call, TRBD2, was not checked against the DNA. TRBV21-1 has pseudogene status. The CDR3 covers 15 residues. DNA for the CDR3: TGTGCCCGCCCTGGACGGGGGGTAAGCACAGATACGCAGTATTTT. Translated, it gives CARPGRGVSTDTQYF.